The T cell receptor (beta chain) described here comes from a study of cytomegalovirus exposure and HLA in healthy donors. As for this clone: Antigen specificity is unknown.

PCR was performed using 60 Vbeta and 13 Jbeta primers. The table came from immunoSEQ multiplex PCR; TCRdb's copy has only in-frame clones and leaves some out. This sample has about 130,000 clones; about 71% occur once, and the top ten carry about 2.4%. Study outcomes and limitations: A link between a missense DCLRE1C variant and TCR beta V- and J-gene trimming emerged from a later analysis.

The CDR3 contains 16 residues. Trimming took off 2 bases at V and 1 base at J, with 14 bases between the two ends. Germline CDR1 MNHEY, CDR2 SVGAGI. The clonotype was recovered from a woman aged 55-70 years in good health and CMV-seropositive. The V gene is TRBV6-5, the J gene TRBJ1-1, with D hard to call. Specimen: PBMCs. The CDR3 sequence is CASSYPMGGRNTEAFF. The CDR3 bases are TGTGCCAGCAGTTACCCCATGGGTGGGAGGAACACTGAAGCTTTCTTT.